These 27 T cell receptor beta chains share one sample of origin, sequenced in a study. MiXCR, applied by TCRdb to the 5' RACE reads, yields one record per CDR3 protein. This sample has tens of thousands of distinct CDR3 sequences, with approximately 17% found just once. The sample was naive CD4+ T cells sorted from blood. Subset defined: naive CD4+ T cells, CD4+CD45RA+CD25-. These receptors all come from a female donor with breast cancer.

This clonotype was detected ten times or more. The DNA of the CDR3 is TGTGCCAGCAGTTACTCGATTGAGGCTACTGGAAACACCATATATTTT. Translation gives CASSYSIEATGNTIYF. The gene calls are TRBV6-5 and TRBJ1-3; D is ambiguous. There are 16 residues in the CDR3. Germline V gene sequence: CDR1 MNHEY, CDR2 SVGAGI. V lost 0 bases to trimming and J lost 2 bases, with 11 bases between them.

J is TRBJ2-1 and V is TRBV28; 7 bases are shared with TRBD2. CDR3 length: 12 residues. V lost 6 bases to trimming and J lost 7 bases; unmatched junction nucleotides: 3. The germline CDR1 and CDR2 sequences are MDHEN and SYDVKM. In DNA form, the CDR3 reads TGTGCCAGCAGCCTAGCGGTTAATGAGCAGTTCTTC. Its translation is CASSLAVNEQFF.

This clonotype was found many times. This rearrangement joins TRBV6-5 to TRBJ2-7; D unclear. The CDR3 runs 14 residues. Trimming pared 4 bases from V and 10 bases from J, leaving 20 bases between. Germline V gene data show CDR1 as MNHEY and CDR2 as SVGAGI. CDR3 nucleotides: TGTGCCAGCAGTTCCACAAACCCGAGCCGGGTCCAGTACTTC. It yields the protein CASSSTNPSRVQYF.

V gene TRBV7-9 combines with J gene TRBJ2-3; 9 nucleotides match TRBD2. This CDR3 is built from 16 residues. The ends lost 5 bases at V and 5 bases at J; junction bases unmatched: 11. Germline V gene sequence: CDR1 SEHNR, CDR2 FQNEAQ (reference sequence). CDR3 sequence: CASSGKLAGVGDTQYF. The CDR3 DNA sequence: TGTGCCAGCAGCGGCAAATTAGCGGGAGTAGGAGATACGCAGTATTTT.

This clonotype was seen ten or more times. The chain couples TRBV13 to TRBJ2-7; D call uncertain. Per germline, CDR1 PRHDT and CDR2 FYEKMQ (reference sequence). The CDR3 has 12 residues. Trimming took 4 bases from V and 6 from J, leaving 10 bases between them. DNA of the CDR3: TGTGCCAGCAGCTCCGATGACGCCGAGCAGTACTTC. It encodes CASSSDDAEQYF.

This clonotype was observed at least ten times. CDR3 region: CASSPSALYTQYF. In DNA, the CDR3 is TGCGCCAGCAGCCCTTCAGCCTTGTATACGCAGTATTTT. This chain joins TRBV5-1 and TRBJ2-3; D call uncertain. Germline V gives CDR1 SGHRS, CDR2 YFSETQ. CDR3 size: 13 residues. Trimming pared 4 bases from V and 7 bases from J, leaving 13 bases between.

This clonotype was seen more than once but under ten times. An end of the junction does not agree with germline; a read error may underlie this. This chain connects TRBV5-1 to TRBJ2-3, with 13 positions matching TRBD2. The CDR3 contains 16 residues. Per the germline V gene, CDR1 is SGHRS and CDR2 is YFSETQ. CDR3 residues: CASSLVGLAGADTQCF. The CDR3 region has the DNA TGCGCCAGCAGCTTGGTAGGACTAGCGGGAGCCGATACGCAGTGTTTT.

In this sample, this clonotype turned up a few times. The J gene is TRBJ1-1, the V gene TRBV7-2; 8 bases line up with TRBD1. V lost 5 bases to trimming and J lost 11 bases; unmatched junction nucleotides: 10. Germline lookup yields CDR1 SGHTA and CDR2 FQGNSA. The CDR3 length is 13 residues. CDR3 in DNA: TGTGCCAGCAGCCCGACAGGGGACCGGGTCGCTTTCTTT. Translating gives CASSPTGDRVAFF.

This clonotype appeared many times. This chain connects TRBV5-1 to TRBJ2-1; a weak D match, TRBD2 (6 bases). V lost 3 bases and J 15 bases, leaving 19 bases between the germline ends. The CDR3 sequence is 13 residues long. Germline V gene lookup returns CDR1 SGHRS and CDR2 YFSETQ. Here the CDR3 DNA reads TGCGCCAGCAGCTCAGGGCTGAGGCGGGACCGGTTCTTC. Protein sequence: CASSSGLRRDRFF.

The J gene is TRBJ1-2, the V gene TRBV20-1; 9 nucleotides agree with TRBD1. CDR3 length: 12 amino acids. CDR1 and CDR2 (germline): DFQATT, SNEGSKA (reference sequence). V trimming: 6 bases; J trimming: 8 bases; junction bases outside the gene matches: 7. CDR3 region: CSAQDRGLGYTF. The CDR3 nucleotides are TGCAGTGCCCAAGACAGGGGGTTAGGCTACACCTTC.

The table lists this clonotype with a few counts. V gene TRBV7-2 combines with J gene TRBJ2-7, with TRBD1 matching 9 bases. The CDR3 extends over 13 amino acids. Germline V gene lookup returns CDR1 SGHTA and CDR2 FQGNSA. The J segment lost 9 bases and the V segment lost 0 bases, leaving 3 bases of the junction unmatched. CDR3 DNA sequence: TGTGCCAGCAGCTTAGCCCCGGACAGGGGGCAGTACTTC. As protein: CASSLAPDRGQYF.

This clonotype has more than one count but fewer than ten. This chain joins TRBV2 and TRBJ1-1; no clear D gene. Germline values: CDR1 SNHLY, CDR2 FYNNEI. The V end lost 7 bases, the J end lost 1 base, and 10 bases lay between the germline ends. CDR3 length equals 13 residues. CDR3 in amino acids: CASMYRPNTEAFF. In nucleotides, the CDR3 is TGTGCCAGCATGTACAGACCGAACACTGAAGCTTTCTTT.

This chain links TRBV20-1 with TRBJ2-5; TRBD1 or TRBD2 may be the D gene (6 bases each). The CDR3 has 13 amino acids. The germline V and J ends were trimmed by 5 bases and 9 bases, with 19 bases remaining between them. Germline V gene lookup returns CDR1 DFQATT and CDR2 SNEGSKA (reference sequence). The CDR3 spells CSAGPGDGEAQYF. In DNA form, the CDR3 reads TGCAGTGCTGGACCAGGGGATGGGGAGGCCCAGTACTTC.

The table lists this clonotype with a few counts. V is TRBV20-1 and J is TRBJ1-1, with 9 bases identical to TRBD1. The trim removed 2 bases at V and 5 bases at J, leaving 9 bases unmatched. The CDR3 spans 15 residues. Germline values: CDR1 DFQATT, CDR2 SNEGSKA (reference sequence). The CDR3 DNA reads TGCAGTGCTAGAACCTTGGGACAGGGAAAAACTGAAGCTTTCTTT. It yields the protein CSARTLGQGKTEAFF.

This clonotype has only a few counts. The gene calls are TRBV7-9 and TRBJ1-2; D not certain. CDR3 length equals 15 residues. The germline V and J ends were trimmed by 0 bases and 4 bases, with 12 bases remaining between them. Germline V gene sequence: CDR1 SEHNR, CDR2 FQNEAQ (reference sequence). The CDR3: CASSLALPQSYGYTF. In nucleotides, the CDR3 is TGTGCCAGCAGCTTAGCGCTCCCCCAAAGCTATGGCTACACCTTC.

V and J are TRBV5-1 and TRBJ2-1; D not resolved. The V gene's germline CDR1 is SGHRS and CDR2 YFSETQ. V was pared by 2 bases and J by 1 base, with 10 bases between. The CDR3 covers 15 residues. The CDR3 sequence is CASSFEVGSYNEQFF. The CDR3, as DNA: TGCGCCAGCAGCTTCGAGGTGGGGTCCTACAATGAGCAGTTCTTC.

This clonotype has ten or more counts. The chain joins TRBV7-3 to TRBJ1-2; 7 bases map to TRBD1. Per germline, CDR1 SGHTA and CDR2 FQGTGA. Trimming took 5 bases from V and 8 from J; bases not matched to a gene: 11. This CDR3 spans 14 amino acids. This CDR3 is CASSEQDRPRGYTF. DNA for the CDR3: TGTGCCAGCAGCGAGCAGGACAGGCCGCGCGGCTACACCTTC. Full variable domain (missing parts from reference TRBV7-3 and TRBJ1-2): GAGVSQTPSNKVTEKGKYVELRCDPISGHTALYWYRQSLGQGPEFLIYFQGTGAADDSGLPNDRFFAVRPEGSVSTLKIQRTERGDSAVYLCASSEQDRPRGYTFGSGTRLTVV.

This clonotype appeared many times. The chain combines TRBV20-1 with TRBJ1-1; a possible D gene is TRBD1 (6 bases). CDR1 is DFQATT and CDR2 is SNEGSKA in the germline V gene (reference sequence). The CDR3 loop spans 15 amino acids. Trimming shortened V by 1 base and J by 1 base, and 13 bases separated the two germline ends. This CDR3 reads CSARVRGNRNTEAFF. CDR3 coding DNA: TGCAGTGCTAGAGTTAGGGGGAATAGGAACACTGAAGCTTTCTTT.

The V gene is TRBV7-2, the J gene TRBJ2-7, with D possibly being TRBD1 (6 bases). This CDR3 has 13 residues. V was cut by 5 bases and J by 7 bases, with 15 bases left in between. CDR1 and CDR2 (germline): SGHTA, FQGNSA. This chain's CDR3 is CASSGGQSREQYF. CDR3 bases: TGTGCCAGCAGCGGAGGACAGTCTAGGGAGCAGTACTTC.

This clonotype was observed many times. The gene calls are TRBV5-1 and TRBJ1-1; TRBD1 is a possible D gene (5 bases). The ends were cut back, 5 bases at V and 5 bases at J, with 25 bases in the middle. The CDR3 consists of 17 residues. Germline V gives CDR1 SGHRS, CDR2 YFSETQ. CDR3 protein: CASRLGAGSGVRTEAFF. In DNA, the CDR3 is TGCGCCAGCAGGCTTGGTGCCGGATCGGGGGTTAGGACTGAAGCTTTCTTT.

This clonotype was counted a few times. This chain links TRBV5-1 with TRBJ2-5, with unresolved D. The CDR3 sequence is 14 residues long. V lost 2 bases, J lost 2 bases, and 10 bases lay in between. Germline lookup yields CDR1 SGHRS and CDR2 YFSETQ. CDR3 bases: TGCGCCAGCAGCTTCGATCCCTCACAAGAGACCCAGTACTTC. Its translation is CASSFDPSQETQYF.

This chain links TRBV20-1 with TRBJ2-4, with D perhaps matching TRBD1 (5 bases). The CDR3 contains 19 residues. V was pared by 0 bases and J by 5 bases, with 26 bases between. Germline V gives CDR1 DFQATT, CDR2 SNEGSKA (reference sequence). This chain's CDR3 is CSARDGAGPRISRQNIQYF. CDR3 coding DNA: TGCAGTGCTAGAGATGGGGCAGGGCCGAGGATTAGTCGCCAAAACATTCAGTACTTC.

Concerning this clonotype: An end of the junction does not agree with germline; a read error may underlie this. The chain joins TRBV11-2 to TRBJ1-2, with D tentatively TRBD1 (5 bases). The CDR3 is 13 amino acids. Germline CDR1 SGHAT, CDR2 FQNNGV. The CDR3 DNA reads as TGTGCCGGCAGCCCGGGGGTGGGCTATGGCTACACCTTC. This translates into CAGSPGVGYGYTF.

A few counts support this clonotype. V and J are TRBV20-1 and TRBJ1-1; D possibly corresponds to TRBD1 (6 bases). Germline V lookup: CDR1 DFQATT, CDR2 SNEGSKA (reference sequence). V was cut by 6 bases and J by 1 base, with 18 bases left in between. The CDR3 runs 15 residues. The CDR3 sequence: CSARGGTLKNTEAFF. CDR3 DNA: TGCAGTGCCCGAGGGGGGACGCTGAAGAACACTGAAGCTTTCTTT.

As concerns this clonotype: A read error may account for a junction end that differs from germline. The chain employs TRBV7-2 and TRBJ2-1; D is ambiguous. The CDR3 loop spans 15 amino acids. Germline CDR1 SGHTA, CDR2 FQGNSA. The CDR3 DNA sequence: TGTGCCAGCAGCCCTGCCGCTCCCTCCTACAATGAGCAGTGCTTC. Translated: CASSPAAPSYNEQCF. Based on the CDR3 plus reference TRBV7-2 and TRBJ2-1, the full variable domain is GAGVSQSPSNKVTEKGKDVELRCDPISGHTALYWYRQSLGQGLEFLIYFQGNSAPDKSGLPSDRFSAERTGGSVSTLTIQRTQQEDSAVYLCASSPAAPSYNEQCFGPGTRLTVL.

As regards this clonotype: Relative to the germline gene, one junction end is altered; a read error may explain this. V gene TRBV7-2 combines with J gene TRBJ2-3; D possibly matches TRBD1 or TRBD2 (5 bases each). The CDR3 is 15 amino acids. Germline lookup yields CDR1 SGHTA and CDR2 FQGNSA. CDR3 sequence reads: CASSLRGSSTDTRYF. CDR3 DNA: TGTGCCAGCAGCTTAAGGGGTTCTAGCACAGATACGCGGTATTTT.

The gene calls are TRBV5-1 and TRBJ2-3; D may be TRBD1 or TRBD2 (5 bases each). In germline, CDR1 is SGHRS, CDR2 YFSETQ. Trimming pared 9 bases from V and 1 base from J, leaving 15 bases between. CDR3 length: 14 amino acids. CDR3 nucleotides: TGCGCCACCAGACCGGGACCCCGCACAGATACGCAGTATTTT. It yields the protein CATRPGPRTDTQYF. The complete variable domain, with remaining parts taken from reference TRBV5-1 and TRBJ2-3, reads KAGVTQTPRYLIKTRGQQVTLSCSPISGHRSVSWYQQTPGQGLQFLFEYFSETQRNKGNFPGRFSGRQFSNSRSEMNVSTLELGDSALYLCATRPGPRTDTQYFGPGTRLTVL.